These T cell receptor beta chains were read from a single sample in a study of blood T cell repertoires in COVID-19. The table came from immunoSEQ multiplex PCR; TCRdb's copy has only in-frame clones and leaves some out. The sample consists of hundreds of thousands of clones, roughly 80% of them appearing once. The sample was PBMCs or T cells enriched from blood (not recorded which). All receptors come from a man aged 35 to 55 who had been exposed to COVID-19. Both conserved end residues are part of each CDR3. The order of the fields is V gene, clone size, D gene, J gene, CDR3 protein, CDR3 DNA. A D gene is named only where the DNA matches it firmly. Part of the rows lack a size; the others show once, few, many or a class for expanded clones.

TRBV15	.	.	TRBJ2-1	CATSRDGTGEHNEQFF	TGTGCCACCAGCAGAGACGGGACGGGAGAACACAATGAGCAGTTCTTC
TRBV5-1	.	TRBD1	TRBJ1-2	CASSRGRSGTGKGYTF	TGCGCCAGCAGCCGCGGCCGGTCCGGGACAGGGAAGGGCTACACCTTC
TRBV29-1	.	TRBD1	TRBJ1-2	CSVAVTGGDGYTF	TGCAGCGTTGCGGTGACAGGGGGCGACGGCTACACCTTC
TRBV5-1	.	.	TRBJ1-4	CASSLAGTGDEKLFF	TGCGCCAGCAGCTTGGCTGGGACGGGGGATGAAAAACTGTTTTTT
TRBV10-2	.	TRBD2	TRBJ2-1	CASRPGLAGDNEQFF	TGCGCCAGCAGGCCGGGACTAGCGGGAGACAATGAGCAGTTCTTC
TRBV12-3/TRBV12-4	.	.	TRBJ1-5	CASSIAGDQPQHF	TGTGCCAGCAGTATCGCGGGAGATCAGCCCCAGCATTTT
TRBV6-4	once	.	TRBJ2-3	CASKNIQEENTDTQYF	TGTGCCAGCAAGAACATTCAGGAAGAAAACACAGATACGCAGTATTTT
TRBV5-1	.	.	TRBJ2-5	CASSLAPTGGSETQYF	TGCGCCAGCAGCTTGGCCCCGACAGGTGGGTCAGAGACCCAGTACTTC
TRBV7-9	.	.	TRBJ1-2	CASSLGSGTSNYGYTF	TGTGCCAGCAGCTTAGGATCAGGGACATCGAACTATGGCTACACCTTC
TRBV7-7	.	TRBD2	TRBJ2-7	CASDGPAGDLNYEQYF	TGTGCTAGTGACGGCCCAGCGGGAGACTTGAACTACGAGCAGTACTTC
TRBV11-3	.	.	TRBJ2-7	CASSGLSYEQYF	TGTGCCAGCAGCGGACTCTCCTACGAGCAGTACTTC
TRBV29-1	.	.	TRBJ2-3	CSVIGHIGGTDTQYF	TGCAGCGTTATAGGACACATAGGCGGCACAGATACGCAGTATTTT
TRBV27	.	.	TRBJ2-3	CASKWAGRTDTQYF	TGTGCCAGCAAATGGGCAGGGCGGACAGATACGCAGTATTTT
TRBV18	.	.	TRBJ1-1	CASSPRGRAAGHTEAFF	TGTGCCAGCTCACCACGTGGTCGAGCCGCGGGGCACACTGAAGCTTTCTTT
TRBV10-3	.	.	TRBJ2-7	CAISDLGGQTTNEQYF	TGTGCCATCAGTGACCTAGGAGGGCAGACTACGAACGAGCAGTACTTC
TRBV7-3	few	.	TRBJ1-4	CASSPTGTMEKLFF	TGTGCCAGCAGCCCCACAGGGACCATGGAAAAACTGTTTTTT
TRBV11-3	.	.	TRBJ2-1	CASSLVRGNNEQFF	TGTGCCAGCAGCTTAGTCCGGGGAAACAATGAGCAGTTCTTC
TRBV5-1	.	TRBD1	TRBJ1-1	CASSSGTGATEAFF	TGCGCCAGCAGCTCCGGGACAGGGGCCACTGAAGCTTTCTTT
TRBV6-5	once	TRBD1	TRBJ2-3	CATDRRGALTDTQYF	TGTGCCACGGACAGGAGAGGAGCCCTCACAGATACGCAGTATTTT
TRBV5-8	.	TRBD1	TRBJ2-7	CASSLPGGLKYEQYF	TGTGCCAGCAGCTTGCCAGGGGGATTGAAATACGAGCAGTACTTC
TRBV11-3	many	.	TRBJ2-7	CASSPRSSGSEVYEQYF	TGTGCCAGCAGCCCGAGATCTAGTGGGAGCGAGGTTTACGAGCAGTACTTC
TRBV11-3	.	TRBD2	TRBJ2-1	CASSPTSGSLEQFF	TGTGCCAGCAGCCCGACTAGCGGGAGCCTTGAGCAGTTCTTC
TRBV4-1	.	.	TRBJ2-7	CASSQDQSFSYEQYF	TGCGCCAGCAGCCAAGACCAGTCGTTCTCCTACGAGCAGTACTTC